One and the same sample provided the 22 T cell receptor beta chains below, sequenced in a study of T-cell reconstitution after alpha-beta-depleted transplantation in children. Preparation of the TCRbeta library was carried out with unique molecular identifiers. TCRdb passed the PCR reads through MiXCR, listing each CDR3 protein once. This sample has about 500,000 distinct CDR3 sequences, with approximately 29% found just once. The sample consisted of PBMCs from the stem cell graft donor, taken from the stem cell graft. These receptors all come from a human donor who donated a stem cell graft to a child with aplastic anemia.

This clonotype was seen a handful of times. The chain couples TRBV6-5 to TRBJ2-5; perhaps TRBD1 as D (6 bases). The germline V gene encodes CDR1 MNHEY and CDR2 SVGAGI. Trimming shortened V by 8 bases and J by 5 bases, and 18 bases separated the two germline ends. This CDR3 comprises 14 residues. DNA for the CDR3: TGTGCCAGCTCCTGGACAGAGAACATGGAGACCCAGTACTTC. This gives the protein CASSWTENMETQYF.

In its sample, this clonotype was seen a few times. The chain employs TRBV6-1 and TRBJ2-4; 9 nucleotides match TRBD2. The germline V gene encodes CDR1 MNHNS and CDR2 SASEGT. This CDR3 is built from 15 residues. Trimming removed 7 bases from V and 6 bases from J; junction bases left unmatched: 10. The DNA for the CDR3 is TGTGCCAGCACCCAACGGGAGACTAGCGGAAACATTCAGTACTTC. This codes for CASTQRETSGNIQYF.

V usage is TRBV24-1 and J usage is TRBJ1-2; 7 bases map to TRBD1. Trimming removed 5 bases from V and 3 bases from J; junction bases left unmatched: 11. The CDR3 is 16 amino acids. Germline V lookup: CDR1 KGHDR, CDR2 SFDVKD. Here the CDR3 reads CATSARTGGVYYGYTF. The DNA for the CDR3 is TGTGCCACCAGTGCCCGGACAGGAGGAGTTTACTATGGCTACACCTTC.

The rearrangement links TRBV7-9 to TRBJ2-7; 7 bases agree with TRBD1. J lost 3 bases, V lost 5 bases, and 10 bases had no gene match. The germline V gene has CDR1 SEHNR and CDR2 FQNEAQ (reference sequence). The CDR3 totals 15 residues. The CDR3, as DNA: TGTGCCAGCAGCCTAGGACAGGTTCTAAGCTACGAGCAGTACGTC. Translating gives CASSLGQVLSYEQYV.

The rearrangement uses TRBV19 and TRBJ1-5; 8 bases fit TRBD1. The V segment lost 2 bases and the J segment 6 bases; nucleotides outside the gene matches: 6. Germline-derived CDR1 and CDR2 are LNHDA and SQIVND (reference sequence). The CDR3 consists of 15 residues. DNA of the CDR3: TGTGCCAGTAGTATAATGGACAGGGAAAGTCAGCCCCAGCATTTT. This codes for CASSIMDRESQPQHF.

The chain joins TRBV5-1 to TRBJ1-3, with D maybe TRBD1 (6 bases). There are 17 residues in the CDR3. The V end was cut by 4 bases, the J end by 0 bases, with 17 bases between. CDR1 SGHRS and CDR2 YFSETQ come from the germline V gene. The CDR3 spells CASSAVQGRDSGNTIYF. The CDR3 DNA reads TGCGCCAGCAGCGCCGTACAGGGAAGGGACTCTGGAAACACCATATATTTT.

V and J are TRBV24-1 and TRBJ2-5, with no clear D. CDR1 and CDR2 (germline): KGHDR, SFDVKD. Between the trimmed V and J ends, which lost 8 bases and 1 base, there was a span of 7 bases. The CDR3 loop spans 12 amino acids. Here the CDR3 DNA reads TGTGCCACCAAGTCCTCCCAAGAGACCCAGTACTTC. This gives the protein CATKSSQETQYF.

The V call is TRBV5-1, the J call TRBJ1-1; D remains unclear. This CDR3 spans 13 amino acids. Germline CDR1 reads SGHRS; CDR2 reads YFSETQ. The V and J ends lost 2 bases and 6 bases respectively, with 11 bases between them. CDR3: CASSLELVAEAFF. Written as DNA, the CDR3 is TGCGCCAGCAGCTTAGAGTTGGTGGCTGAAGCTTTCTTT.

This clonotype was counted a few times. This chain uses TRBV5-6 with TRBJ2-7, with 8 bases matching TRBD2. Trimming removed 4 bases from V and 3 bases from J; junction bases left unmatched: 15. Germline lookup yields CDR1 SGHDT and CDR2 YYEEEE. This CDR3 region has 17 residues. In DNA form, the CDR3 reads TGTGCCAGCAGCAGCCGGTTTGAATTAGCGGGACGCTACGAGCAGTACTTC. Its protein product is CASSSRFELAGRYEQYF.

This clonotype appeared a few times. The rearrangement joins TRBV7-6 to TRBJ2-7; D is possibly TRBD1 (5 bases). Trimming took off 5 bases at V and 2 bases at J, with 13 bases between the two ends. Per germline, CDR1 SGHVS and CDR2 FNYEAQ. The CDR3 runs to 14 residues. Written as DNA, the CDR3 is TGTGCCAGCAGCCAGGGCCTAGGGACCTACGAGCAGTACTTC. Encoded protein: CASSQGLGTYEQYF.

In nucleotides, the CDR3 is TGCAGTGCTAGAGGCTGGGCTAGCGGGACAGGGGGGGAGACCCAGTACTTC. It specifies CSARGWASGTGGETQYF. J is TRBJ2-5 and V is TRBV20-1, with TRBD1 identical over 11 bases. V was pared by 1 base and J by 5 bases, with 12 bases of the junction left unmatched. The CDR3 is 17 residues long. In germline, CDR1 is DFQATT, CDR2 SNEGSKA (reference sequence).

This clonotype was observed a few times. The chain joins TRBV29-1 to TRBJ2-1; tentatively, D is TRBD1 (6 bases). In germline, CDR1 is SQVTM, CDR2 ANQGSEA. The CDR3 consists of 15 residues. The V end lost 1 base, the J end lost 3 bases, and 13 bases lay between the germline ends. CDR3 sequence (DNA): TGCAGCGTTGAAGCCCAGGGGCCTAACTACAATGAGCAGTTCTTC. Its translation: CSVEAQGPNYNEQFF.

This chain connects TRBV20-1 to TRBJ2-1; D is perhaps TRBD2 (6 bases). In germline, CDR1 is DFQATT, CDR2 SNEGSKA (reference sequence). The CDR3 extends over 15 amino acids. Trimming left V 3 bases short and J 7 bases short, with 19 bases between. The CDR3 loop reads CSASGVASGPNEQFF. The CDR3 bases are TGCAGTGCTAGTGGGGTAGCGAGCGGGCCTAATGAGCAGTTCTTC.

The chain uses TRBV12-3 or TRBV12-4 and TRBJ1-3; the D is unclear. CDR3 length: 11 residues. With 10 bases removed from V and 0 bases from J, the gap between germline ends came to 4 bases. The CDR3 DNA reads TGTGCCACCTCCTCTGGAAACACCATATATTTT. Its protein is CATSSGNTIYF.

The chain links TRBV7-2 to TRBJ1-4; D is unclear. CDR3 length: 12 residues. The V and J ends lost 5 bases and 6 bases respectively, with 7 bases between them. CDR1 is SGHTA, CDR2 FQGNSA, per germline. As DNA, the CDR3 is TGTGCCAGCAGCCTCCCGCATGAAAAACTGTTTTTT. It yields the protein CASSLPHEKLFF.

In its sample, this clonotype was seen a few times. V is TRBV20-1 and J is TRBJ1-4; D remains ambiguous. V gave up 2 bases and J gave up 0 bases, with 10 bases separating them. Germline V CDR1 and CDR2: DFQATT, SNEGSKA (reference sequence). The CDR3 is 15 amino acids. The chain's CDR3 is CSARKGTSTNEKLFF. CDR3 DNA: TGCAGTGCTAGAAAGGGAACTTCAACTAATGAAAAACTGTTTTTT.

This clonotype was found a few times. The V gene is TRBV6-5, the J gene TRBJ1-5; 7 bases match TRBD1. J gave up 3 bases and V 6 bases, and 14 bases lay outside the gene matches. The length of the CDR3 is 17 residues. Germline V gives CDR1 MNHEY, CDR2 SVGAGI. CDR3 DNA: TGTGCCAGCAGCCCCGTGGCGGGGACAGCAATCAATCAGCCCCAGCATTTT. As protein: CASSPVAGTAINQPQHF.

This clonotype came up a few times. The rearrangement joins TRBV4-3 to TRBJ2-1; 8 bases match TRBD2. The CDR3 consists of 17 residues. V shed 2 bases, J shed 6 bases, and the junction held 12 bases outside the gene matches. Germline loops: CDR1 LGHNA, CDR2 YSLEER. Here the CDR3 DNA reads TGCGCCAGCAGCCAACAGGGGTTAAGCGGGAGTATCAATGAGCAGTTCTTC. Protein: CASSQQGLSGSINEQFF.

CDR3 amino acids: CSARMGLERNTIYF. In nucleotides, the CDR3 is TGCAGTGCTAGAATGGGACTAGAGAGAAACACCATATATTTT. The genes are TRBV20-1 and TRBJ1-3; D might be TRBD1 (5 bases). CDR1 and CDR2 from the germline V gene are DFQATT and SNEGSKA (reference sequence). The germline V and J ends were trimmed by 2 bases and 5 bases, with 13 bases remaining between them. The CDR3 contains 14 residues.

This clonotype turned up a few times. The J gene is TRBJ2-2, the V gene TRBV9, with D uncertain. The CDR3 has 16 amino acids. Trimming shortened V by 3 bases and J by 0 bases, and 12 bases separated the two germline ends. Germline CDR1 reads SGDLS; CDR2 reads YYNGEE. CDR3 DNA sequence: TGTGCCAGCAGCGCCACGTCTGGACCGAACACCGGGGAGCTGTTTTTT. As protein: CASSATSGPNTGELFF.

This clonotype was detected a few times. The chain combines TRBV13 with TRBJ2-7, with TRBD2 matching 8 bases. This CDR3 has 14 residues. Germline CDR1 and CDR2: PRHDT and FYEKMQ (reference sequence). The V segment lost 5 bases and the J segment 2 bases; nucleotides outside the gene matches: 5. The CDR3 loop reads CASSPSGGTYEQYV. CDR3 DNA sequence: TGTGCCAGCAGCCCGAGCGGGGGAACCTACGAGCAGTACGTC.

This rearrangement joins TRBV4-2 to TRBJ2-1; a weak D match, TRBD1 (5 bases). There are 14 residues in the CDR3. Germline V gene sequence: CDR1 LGHNA, CDR2 YNFKEQ. Trimming left V 4 bases short and J 6 bases short, with 13 bases between. DNA for the CDR3: TGTGCCAGCAGCCCCTGGGGCCAGGGCAATGAGCAGTTCTTC. This codes for CASSPWGQGNEQFF.